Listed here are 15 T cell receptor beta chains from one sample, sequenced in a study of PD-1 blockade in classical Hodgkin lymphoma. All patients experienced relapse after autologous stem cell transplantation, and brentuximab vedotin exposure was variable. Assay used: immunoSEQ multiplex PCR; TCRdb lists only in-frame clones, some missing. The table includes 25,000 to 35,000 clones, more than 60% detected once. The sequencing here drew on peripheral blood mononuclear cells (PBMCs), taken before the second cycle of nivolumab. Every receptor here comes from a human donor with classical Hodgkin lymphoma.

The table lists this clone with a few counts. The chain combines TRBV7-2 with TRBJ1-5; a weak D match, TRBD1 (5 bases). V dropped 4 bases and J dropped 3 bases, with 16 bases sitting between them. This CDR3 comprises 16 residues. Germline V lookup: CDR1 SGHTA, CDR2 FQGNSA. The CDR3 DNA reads TGTGCCAGCAGCTGGTCCGGGACGGAAAACAATCAGCCCCAGCATTTT. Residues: CASSWSGTENNQPQHF.

For the CDR3, the DNA is TGTGCCAGCAGCCGAGGGAACAATGAGCAGTTCTTC. Protein: CASSRGNNEQFF. The chain joins TRBV11-3 to TRBJ2-1; TRBD2 might be the D (5 bases). The CDR3 runs to 12 residues. V dropped 5 bases and J dropped 5 bases, with 7 bases sitting between them. Germline CDR1 is SGHNT and CDR2 is YENEEA. Combining the CDR3 with reference TRBV11-3 and TRBJ2-1 gives the whole variable domain EAGVVQSPRYKIIEKKQPVAFWCNPISGHNTLYWYLQNLGQGPELLIRYENEEAVDDSQLPKDRFSAERLKGVDSTLKIQPAELGDSAVYLCASSRGNNEQFFGPGTRLTVL.

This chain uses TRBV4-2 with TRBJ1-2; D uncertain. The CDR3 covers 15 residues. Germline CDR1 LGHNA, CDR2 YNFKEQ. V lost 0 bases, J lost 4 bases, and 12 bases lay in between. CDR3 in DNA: TGTGCCAGCAGCCAAGATATGCAGGAAGGCTATGGCTACACCTTC. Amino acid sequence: CASSQDMQEGYGYTF.

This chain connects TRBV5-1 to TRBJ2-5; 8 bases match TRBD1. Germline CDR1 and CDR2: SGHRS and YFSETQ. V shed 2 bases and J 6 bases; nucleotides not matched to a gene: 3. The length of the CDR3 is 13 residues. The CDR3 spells CASSLQGGKTQYF. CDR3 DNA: TGCGCCAGCAGCTTACAGGGGGGCAAGACCCAGTACTTC.

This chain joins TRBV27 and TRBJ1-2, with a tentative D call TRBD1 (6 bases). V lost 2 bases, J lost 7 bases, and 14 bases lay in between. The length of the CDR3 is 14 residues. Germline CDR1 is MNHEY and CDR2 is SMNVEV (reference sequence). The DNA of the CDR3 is TGTGCCAGCAGTTTAACTGTGGGGGGCGGTGGCTACACCTTC. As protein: CASSLTVGGGGYTF.

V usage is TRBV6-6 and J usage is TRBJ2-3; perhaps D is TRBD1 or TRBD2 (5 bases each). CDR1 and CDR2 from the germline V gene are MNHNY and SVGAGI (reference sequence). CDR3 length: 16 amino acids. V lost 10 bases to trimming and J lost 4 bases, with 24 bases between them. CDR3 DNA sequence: TGTGCCACCTCCTATACCCCGGGGACCCGGGCAGATACGCAGTATTTT. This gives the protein CATSYTPGTRADTQYF.

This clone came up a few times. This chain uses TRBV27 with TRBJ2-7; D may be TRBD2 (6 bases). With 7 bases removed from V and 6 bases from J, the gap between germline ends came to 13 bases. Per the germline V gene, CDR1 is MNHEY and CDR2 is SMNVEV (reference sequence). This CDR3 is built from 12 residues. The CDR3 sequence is CASTYRDSEQYV. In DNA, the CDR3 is TGTGCCAGCACTTACCGGGACTCCGAGCAGTACGTC.

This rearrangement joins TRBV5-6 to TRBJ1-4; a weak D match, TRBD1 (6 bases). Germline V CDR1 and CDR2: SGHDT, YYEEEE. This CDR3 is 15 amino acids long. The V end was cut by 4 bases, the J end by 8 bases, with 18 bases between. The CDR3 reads CASSLRPEGEEKLFF. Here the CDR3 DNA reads TGTGCCAGCAGCCTACGCCCGGAGGGGGAAGAAAAACTGTTTTTT. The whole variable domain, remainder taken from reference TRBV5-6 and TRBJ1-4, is DAGVTQSPTHLIKTRGQQVTLRCSPKSGHDTVSWYQQALGQGPQFIFQYYEEEERQRGNFPDRFSGHQFPNYSSELNVNALLLGDSALYLCASSLRPEGEEKLFFGSGTQLSVL.

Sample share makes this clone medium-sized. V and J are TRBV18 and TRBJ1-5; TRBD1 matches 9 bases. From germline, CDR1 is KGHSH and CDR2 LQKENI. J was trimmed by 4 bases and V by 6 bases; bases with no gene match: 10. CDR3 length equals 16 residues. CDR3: CASSGQGAANNQPQHF. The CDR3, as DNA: TGTGCCAGCTCGGGACAGGGCGCCGCCAATAATCAGCCCCAGCATTTT.

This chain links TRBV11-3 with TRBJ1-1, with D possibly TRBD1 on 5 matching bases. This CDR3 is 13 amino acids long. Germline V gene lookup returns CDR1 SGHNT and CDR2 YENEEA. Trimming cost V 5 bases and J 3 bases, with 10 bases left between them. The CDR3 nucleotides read TGTGCCAGCAGCCGGGGCGGGCACACTGAAGCTTTCTTT. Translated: CASSRGGHTEAFF. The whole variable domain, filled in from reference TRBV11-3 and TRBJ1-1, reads EAGVVQSPRYKIIEKKQPVAFWCNPISGHNTLYWYLQNLGQGPELLIRYENEEAVDDSQLPKDRFSAERLKGVDSTLKIQPAELGDSAVYLCASSRGGHTEAFFGQGTRLTVV.

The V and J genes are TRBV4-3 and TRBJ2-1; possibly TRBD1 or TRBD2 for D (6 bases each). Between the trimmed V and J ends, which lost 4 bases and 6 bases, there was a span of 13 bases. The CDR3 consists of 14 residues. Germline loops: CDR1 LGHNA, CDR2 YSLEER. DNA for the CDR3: TGCGCCAGCAGCCTAGGGGGGCCCCGCAATGAGCAGTTCTTC. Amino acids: CASSLGGPRNEQFF.

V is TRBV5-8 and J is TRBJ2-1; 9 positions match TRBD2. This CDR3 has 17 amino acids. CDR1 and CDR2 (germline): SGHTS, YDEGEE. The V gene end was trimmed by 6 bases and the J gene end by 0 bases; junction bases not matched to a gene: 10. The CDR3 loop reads CASTRGSGGRSYNEQFF. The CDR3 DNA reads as TGTGCCAGCACGCGCGGTAGCGGGGGCCGCTCCTACAATGAGCAGTTCTTC.

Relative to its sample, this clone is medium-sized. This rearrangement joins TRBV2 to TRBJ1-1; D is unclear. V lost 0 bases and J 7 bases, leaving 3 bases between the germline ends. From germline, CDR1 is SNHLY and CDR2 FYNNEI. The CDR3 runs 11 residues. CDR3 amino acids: CASSEAGEAFF. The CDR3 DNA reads TGTGCCAGCAGTGAAGCTGGTGAAGCTTTCTTT.

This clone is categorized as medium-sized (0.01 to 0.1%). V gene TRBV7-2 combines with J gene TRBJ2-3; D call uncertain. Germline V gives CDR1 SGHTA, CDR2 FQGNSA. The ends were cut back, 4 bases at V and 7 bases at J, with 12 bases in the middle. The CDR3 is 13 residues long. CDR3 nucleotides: TGTGCCAGCAGCTATCTACCCCCGAATACGCAGTATTTT. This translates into CASSYLPPNTQYF.

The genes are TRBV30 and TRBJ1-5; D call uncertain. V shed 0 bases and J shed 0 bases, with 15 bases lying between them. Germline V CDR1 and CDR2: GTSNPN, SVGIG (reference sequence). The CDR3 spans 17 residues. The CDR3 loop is CAWSVLAKGFSNQPQHF. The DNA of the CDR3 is TGTGCCTGGAGTGTATTGGCCAAAGGATTTAGCAATCAGCCCCAGCATTTT.